This TCR beta chain was captured by sequencing in a study of spatial heterogeneity in lung cancer. Study findings and constraints: At resection, ubiquitous expanded tumor TCRs appeared in blood more than at follow-up.

Germline CDR1 MNHNS, CDR2 SASEGT. Trimming stripped 8 bases from V and 1 base from J, with 6 bases between. This CDR3 is built from 11 residues. Each molecule of TCR cDNA was tagged with one unique molecular identifier. TCRdb itself ran the 5' RACE reads through MiXCR, one entry per CDR3 protein. In the table there are roughly 39,000 distinct CDR3 sequences, 6.5% to 8% of which are singletons. This clonotype was found a few times. Its antigen is as yet unknown. This sample's time point: sample taken at primary tumor resection. Whole RNA came from tumor, nontumor lung or frozen PBMC and was sequenced without being sorted. A total of over 70 untreated early-stage non-small cell lung cancer patients served as donors.

The clonotype originates from a female donor with early-stage non-small cell lung cancer. The rearrangement uses TRBV6-1 and TRBJ2-7; tentative D call: TRBD2 (6 bases). The starting material was PBMCs, obtained at surgery. The CDR3 sequence is CASGGSYEQYF. DNA for the CDR3: TGTGCCAGCGGGGGGTCCTACGAGCAGTACTTC.